The T cell receptor beta chain under discussion was sequenced for a study of radiotherapy plus CTLA-4 blockade in lung cancer. Looking at the study overall: Objective responses were documented in around 19% of patients, with disease control in roughly 34%. General study findings and limits: Blood saw expansion of tumor-derived TCR clones after radiotherapy plus ipilimumab.

Note on this clone: What it binds is not known.

Sequencing used immunoSEQ multiplex PCR; TCRdb keeps in-frame clones, though not all of them. This sample has 39,000 or so clones; about 70% occur once, and the top ten carry around 9.5%. The CDR3 has 17 amino acids. CDR1 is SGHNT and CDR2 is YYREEE in the germline V gene (reference sequence). J lost 2 bases, V lost 2 bases, and 8 bases had no gene match. Chemo-refractory metastatic non-small-cell lung cancer patients were treated with focal radiation plus CTLA-4 blockade with ipilimumab. The TCR was taken from a human donor with non-small cell lung cancer who had stable disease on radiotherapy plus ipilimumab. The specimen was peripheral blood, collected from a patient treated with radiotherapy plus ipilimumab. V gene TRBV5-4 combines with J gene TRBJ1-4; 8 bases fit TRBD1. The CDR3 sequence: CASSFRQGFTTNEKLFF. As DNA, the CDR3 is TGTGCCAGCAGCTTCCGACAGGGGTTTACGACTAATGAAAAACTGTTTTTT.